One and the same sample provided the 30 T cell receptor beta chains below, sequenced in a study of cytomegalovirus exposure and HLA in healthy donors. PCR primers comprised 60 Vbeta and 13 Jbeta primers. Here immunoSEQ multiplex PCR was the method, and the copy in TCRdb shows in-frame clones only, minus some. The sample includes 100,000 to 150,000 clones, under 85% of them seen just once. The sequenced material came from PBMCs. Every receptor here comes from a woman between 40 and 55 years old in good health and CMV-seropositive.

This clone was seen once. The chain couples TRBV18 to TRBJ2-7; TRBD2 aligns across 15 bases. The V gene end was trimmed by 3 bases and the J gene end by 3 bases; junction bases not matched to a gene: 6. This CDR3 has 17 residues. Germline V gene data show CDR1 as KGHSH and CDR2 as LQKENI. CDR3 DNA sequence: TGTGCCAGCTCACCCGGACTAGCGGGAGGGCCTGTCTACGAGCAGTACTTC. It specifies CASSPGLAGGPVYEQYF.

The chain joins TRBV7-3 to TRBJ1-1; D is ambiguous. Germline V gene data show CDR1 as SGHTA and CDR2 as FQGTGA. Trimming stripped 3 bases from V and 3 bases from J, with 11 bases between. The CDR3 totals 14 residues. The CDR3, as DNA: TGTGCCAGCAGCTTTGGTGTTTTAGACACTGAAGCTTTCTTT. Amino acid sequence: CASSFGVLDTEAFF.

This sequence joins TRBV28 and TRBJ2-1, with 11 bases that match TRBD2. V lost 8 bases, J lost 4 bases, and 10 bases stayed unmatched. Germline-derived CDR1 and CDR2 are MDHEN and SYDVKM. The CDR3 runs to 16 residues. The CDR3 sequence: CASARGGTSGYNEQFF. Here the CDR3 DNA reads TGTGCCAGCGCCCGGGGAGGGACTAGCGGATACAATGAGCAGTTCTTC. Complete variable domain (other parts from reference TRBV28 and TRBJ2-1): DVKVTQSSRYLVKRTGEKVFLECVQDMDHENMFWYRQDPGLGLRLIYFSYDVKMKEKGDIPEGYSVSREKKERFSLILESASTNQTSMYLCASARGGTSGYNEQFFGPGTRLTVL.

The gene calls are TRBV6-6 and TRBJ2-3; a weak D match, TRBD2 (5 bases). V was clipped by 0 bases and J by 6 bases, with 7 bases between them. In germline, CDR1 is MNHNY, CDR2 SVGAGI (reference sequence). The CDR3 covers 13 residues. CDR3 in DNA: TGTGCCAGCAGTTACTCGGAGGAGGATACGCAGTATTTT. Amino acid sequence: CASSYSEEDTQYF.

The chain recombines TRBV5-6 with TRBJ1-2; D perhaps matches TRBD1 (6 bases). The CDR3 loop spans 15 amino acids. Trimming removed 4 bases from V and 0 bases from J, with 13 bases in between. Germline CDR1 reads SGHDT; CDR2 reads YYEEEE. The CDR3 spells CASSLIDRSNYGYTF. The CDR3 nucleotides read TGTGCCAGCAGCCTGATTGACAGGTCTAACTATGGCTACACCTTC.

J is TRBJ2-2 and V is TRBV7-9; unclear D gene. V was shortened by 0 bases and J by 4 bases, with 6 bases between the two germline ends. This CDR3 region has 14 residues. The germline V gene has CDR1 SEHNR and CDR2 FQNEAQ (reference sequence). This CDR3 is CASSLASPTGELFF. Written as DNA, the CDR3 is TGTGCCAGCAGCTTAGCCTCCCCCACCGGGGAGCTGTTTTTT.

The chain uses TRBV2 and TRBJ1-1; 9 bases agree with TRBD1. The germline V gene encodes CDR1 SNHLY and CDR2 FYNNEI. J gave up 4 bases and V 5 bases, and 2 bases lay outside the gene matches. The CDR3 runs 13 residues. The CDR3 here is CASSRTGATEAFF. In DNA form, the CDR3 reads TGTGCCAGCAGTAGGACAGGGGCCACTGAAGCTTTCTTT.

CDR3 residues: CASSLAGTTSEQYF. CDR3 in DNA: TGTGCCAGCAGCTTAGCCGGGACTACAAGCGAGCAGTACTTC. The V gene is TRBV7-9, the J gene TRBJ2-7, with TRBD2 matching 7 bases. CDR1 is SEHNR, CDR2 FQNEAQ, per germline (reference sequence). Trimming removed 0 bases from V and 6 bases from J; junction bases left unmatched: 5. The CDR3 consists of 14 residues.

The chain links TRBV29-1 to TRBJ2-3; possibly TRBD1 for D (6 bases). CDR1 and CDR2 (germline): SQVTM, ANQGSEA. This CDR3 is 11 amino acids long. V lost 8 bases to trimming and J lost 3 bases, with 9 bases between them. Here the CDR3 reads CSIQGTDTQYF. The CDR3 coding sequence is TGCAGCATACAGGGTACAGATACGCAGTATTTT.

This clone was detected a few times. V and J are TRBV9 and TRBJ2-1; TRBD2 matches 11 bases. CDR3 length: 16 residues. In germline, CDR1 is SGDLS, CDR2 YYNGEE. J gave up 3 bases and V 3 bases, and 5 bases lay outside the gene matches. The CDR3 DNA is TGTGCCAGCAGCGACCCCCTAGCGGGGGGCTACAATGAGCAGTTCTTC. Protein product: CASSDPLAGGYNEQFF.

This chain connects TRBV2 to TRBJ1-5, with 9 bases matching TRBD1. Germline CDR1 is SNHLY and CDR2 is FYNNEI. V was pared by 5 bases and J by 7 bases, with 3 bases of the junction left unmatched. This CDR3 has 13 amino acids. The CDR3 nucleotides read TGTGCCAGCAGTAAGGACAGGGGACAGCCCCAGCATTTT. Translated: CASSKDRGQPQHF.

The sample holds a few counts of this clone. This sequence joins TRBV28 and TRBJ1-4; D is undetermined. V shed 4 bases and J shed 7 bases, with 16 bases lying between them. The length of the CDR3 is 15 residues. CDR1 and CDR2 from the germline V gene are MDHEN and SYDVKM. CDR3 nucleotides: TGTGCCAGCAGTTCCCCCGGGGTAAGAAGTGAAAAACTGTTTTTT. Amino acids: CASSSPGVRSEKLFF.

The chain employs TRBV2 and TRBJ2-1, with 12 positions matching TRBD2. The CDR3 totals 15 residues. The junction had 4 bases not matched to a gene; V was cut back by 6 bases and J by 4 bases. Germline CDR1 and CDR2: SNHLY and FYNNEI. The chain's CDR3 is CASRNGLAGYNEQFF. DNA of the CDR3: TGTGCCAGCAGAAATGGACTAGCGGGATACAATGAGCAGTTCTTC.

CDR3 sequence: CASSLGTDQPQHF. The CDR3 coding sequence is TGTGCCAGCAGCTTGGGGACAGATCAGCCCCAGCATTTT. The J gene is TRBJ1-5, the V gene TRBV5-4; maybe TRBD1 (6 bases). There are 13 residues in the CDR3. The germline V gene encodes CDR1 SGHNT and CDR2 YYREEE (reference sequence). The ends were cut back, 0 bases at V and 5 bases at J, with 6 bases in the middle.

V and J are TRBV7-9 and TRBJ1-1, with D hard to call. Deletions cut 3 bases from V and 1 base from J, with 6 bases between. There are 13 residues in the CDR3. Germline-derived CDR1 and CDR2 are SEHNR and FQNEAQ (reference sequence). The CDR3 protein is CASSLAGNTEAFF. For the CDR3, the DNA is TGTGCCAGCAGCTTGGCAGGGAACACTGAAGCTTTCTTT.

This clone has just a few counts. The CDR3 region is CASSPGTSGRAVTQYF. In DNA form, the CDR3 reads TGCGCCAGCAGCCCAGGGACTAGCGGGAGGGCCGTTACGCAGTATTTT. The chain joins TRBV5-1 to TRBJ2-3, with 16 bases fitting TRBD2. Germline values: CDR1 SGHRS, CDR2 YFSETQ. CDR3 length equals 16 residues. Germline trimming cut 4 bases from V and 8 bases from J; bases unmatched to any gene: 7.

This sequence joins TRBV4-2 and TRBJ1-4; TRBD1 agrees at 8 bases. CDR1 LGHNA and CDR2 YNFKEQ come from the germline V gene. Trimming at V came to 0 bases and at J to 7 bases, leaving 7 bases not matched to a gene. The CDR3 extends over 16 amino acids. The CDR3 DNA sequence: TGTGCCAGCAGCCAAGAAGCGCGCACAGGGGGTGAAAAACTGTTTTTT. This gives the protein CASSQEARTGGEKLFF.

This sequence joins TRBV27 and TRBJ2-7, with 9 bases aligning to TRBD1. After removal of 5 bases from V and 0 bases from J, the junction contained 11 bases not matched to a gene. Germline CDR1 reads MNHEY; CDR2 reads SMNVEV (reference sequence). This CDR3 has 17 residues. As DNA, the CDR3 is TGTGCCAGCAGTCTCCACCGGACAGGGGCCATCTCCTACGAGCAGTACTTC. It specifies CASSLHRTGAISYEQYF.

The chain couples TRBV19 to TRBJ1-2; 7 bases fit TRBD1. The ends lost 5 bases at V and 3 bases at J; junction bases unmatched: 6. The CDR3 totals 14 residues. Germline lookup yields CDR1 LNHDA and CDR2 SQIVND (reference sequence). CDR3 loop: CASSPRQGHYGYTF. CDR3 coding DNA: TGTGCCAGTAGTCCGAGACAGGGCCACTATGGCTACACCTTC.

This chain joins TRBV2 and TRBJ1-5; D may be TRBD1 (6 bases). The V end was cut by 5 bases, the J end by 1 base, with 15 bases between. Germline V lookup: CDR1 SNHLY, CDR2 FYNNEI. The CDR3 is made up of 16 amino acids. The CDR3 nucleotides are TGTGCCAGCAGTCCTTCCCAGGGGCTGAGCAATCAGCCCCAGCATTTT. Amino acids: CASSPSQGLSNQPQHF.

This chain links TRBV29-1 with TRBJ1-5; 9 bases are shared with TRBD1. The length of the CDR3 is 14 residues. J lost 5 bases, V lost 6 bases, and 8 bases had no gene match. CDR1 SQVTM and CDR2 ANQGSEA come from the germline V gene. CDR3 sequence (DNA): TGCAGCGTCCCGGGACAGGGTATAGATCAGCCCCAGCATTTT. Residues: CSVPGQGIDQPQHF.

CDR3 protein: CASSELGGGKANEKLFF. The CDR3 region has the DNA TGTGCCAGCAGTGAATTGGGTGGGGGCAAGGCTAATGAAAAACTGTTTTTT. The chain combines TRBV25-1 with TRBJ1-4, with D maybe TRBD1 (6 bases). The ends were cut back, 1 base at V and 3 bases at J, with 15 bases in the middle. Germline V gene lookup returns CDR1 MGHDK and CDR2 SYGVNS. The CDR3 has 17 amino acids. Supplemented by reference TRBV25-1 and TRBJ1-4, the full variable domain reads EADIYQTPRYLVIGTGKKITLECSQTMGHDKMYWYQQDPGMELHLIHYSYGVNSTEKGDLSSESTVSRIRTEHFPLTLESARPSHTSQYLCASSELGGGKANEKLFFGSGTQLSVL.

This rearrangement joins TRBV10-2 to TRBJ2-1, with D unclear. The V end lost 2 bases, the J end lost 5 bases, and 16 bases lay between the germline ends. Looked up from germline, CDR1 is WSHSY and CDR2 is SAAADI. The length of the CDR3 is 16 residues. CDR3 region: CASSEPKTNLDNEQFF. CDR3 bases: TGCGCCAGCAGTGAGCCCAAAACAAACCTAGACAATGAGCAGTTCTTC.

Regarding this clone: Compared with germline, one end of the junction differs, possibly owing to a read error. The V call is TRBV7-7, the J call TRBJ1-2; D is unresolved. The CDR3 covers 14 residues. CDR1 is SSHAT and CDR2 is FNYEAQ in the germline V gene (reference sequence). The CDR3 DNA sequence: TGTGCTAGCAGCGGGCCGGGAGTAGGCTATGGCTACACCTTC. Translating it yields CASSGPGVGYGYTF.

The chain carries TRBV27 and TRBJ2-7; 8 nucleotides align to TRBD2. Per germline, CDR1 MNHEY and CDR2 SMNVEV (reference sequence). The CDR3 totals 13 residues. The J segment lost 7 bases and the V segment lost 5 bases, leaving 7 bases of the junction unmatched. The CDR3 reads CASSRVAGYEQYF. In DNA form, the CDR3 reads TGTGCCAGCAGTAGGGTAGCGGGATATGAGCAGTACTTC.

A single count supports this clone. The chain combines TRBV7-2 with TRBJ1-2; no clear D gene. V shed 3 bases and J shed 0 bases, with 8 bases lying between them. The CDR3 contains 14 residues. Germline CDR1 SGHTA, CDR2 FQGNSA. CDR3 residues: CASSLFPSNYGYTF. CDR3 DNA sequence: TGTGCCAGCAGCTTGTTTCCGTCTAACTATGGCTACACCTTC.

The CDR3 protein is CASTTGSGRGQFF. The CDR3 DNA sequence: TGTGCCAGCACCACAGGGAGCGGCCGGGGGCAGTTCTTC. J is TRBJ2-1 and V is TRBV11-2, with a weak D call TRBD1 (6 bases). Per the germline V gene, CDR1 is SGHAT and CDR2 is FQNNGV. This CDR3 region has 13 residues. V dropped 7 bases and J dropped 12 bases, with 19 bases sitting between them.

The rearrangement uses TRBV29-1 and TRBJ2-3, with a weak D call TRBD2 (5 bases). V gave up 3 bases and J gave up 1 base, with 5 bases separating them. This CDR3 region has 12 residues. Per germline, CDR1 SQVTM and CDR2 ANQGSEA. The CDR3 here is CSVEGGTDTQYF. Written as DNA, the CDR3 is TGCAGCGTTGAGGGAGGCACAGATACGCAGTATTTT.

In nucleotides, the CDR3 is TGTGCCAGCAGTTTAGGCGGGGGGAGCTCCTACGAGCAGTACTTC. Its translation: CASSLGGGSSYEQYF. This sequence joins TRBV27 and TRBJ2-7; 8 bases agree with TRBD2. This CDR3 has 15 residues. Per germline, CDR1 MNHEY and CDR2 SMNVEV (reference sequence). V gave up 2 bases and J gave up 0 bases; unmatched junction bases: 3.

This clone occurred a few times. V usage is TRBV11-2 and J usage is TRBJ2-3, with 8 bases fitting TRBD2. The junction had 10 bases not matched to a gene; V was cut back by 6 bases and J by 2 bases. CDR1 and CDR2 from the germline V gene are SGHAT and FQNNGV. This CDR3 has 16 amino acids. Written as DNA, the CDR3 is TGTGCCAGCAGGGCCGGGACTAGAGCCTTCACAGATACGCAGTATTTT. This encodes CASRAGTRAFTDTQYF.